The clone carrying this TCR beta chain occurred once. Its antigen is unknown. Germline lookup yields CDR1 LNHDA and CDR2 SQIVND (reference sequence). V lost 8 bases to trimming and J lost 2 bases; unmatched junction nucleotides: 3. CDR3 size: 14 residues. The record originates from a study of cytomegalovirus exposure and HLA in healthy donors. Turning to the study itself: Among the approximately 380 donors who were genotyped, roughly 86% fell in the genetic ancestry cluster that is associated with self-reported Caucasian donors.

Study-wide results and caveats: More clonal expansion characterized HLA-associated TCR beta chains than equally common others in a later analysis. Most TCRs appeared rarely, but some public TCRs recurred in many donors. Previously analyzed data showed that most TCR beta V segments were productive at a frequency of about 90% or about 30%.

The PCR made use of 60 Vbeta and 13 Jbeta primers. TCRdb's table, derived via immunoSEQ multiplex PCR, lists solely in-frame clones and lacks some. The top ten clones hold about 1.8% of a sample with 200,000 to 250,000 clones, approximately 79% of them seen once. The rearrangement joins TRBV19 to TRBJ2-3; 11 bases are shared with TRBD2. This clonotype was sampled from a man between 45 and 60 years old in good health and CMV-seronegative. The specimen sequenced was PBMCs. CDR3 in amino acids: CASAGLAATDTQYF. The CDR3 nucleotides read TGTGCCAGTGCGGGACTAGCGGCCACAGATACGCAGTATTTT.